Listed here are 9 T cell receptor beta chains from one sample, sequenced in a study of graft-versus-host responses after intestinal transplantation. Here immunoSEQ multiplex PCR was the method, and the copy in TCRdb shows in-frame clones only, minus some. This sample has about 15,000 clones; 70% occur once, and the top ten carry 20% to 25%. Tissue processing of the graft released intraepithelial and lamina propria lymphocytes from it. Sample: ileum tissue, taken around 98 weeks after intestinal transplantation. These receptors came from a human patient who received an intestinal transplant, so some T cells may come from the graft donor.

The chain combines TRBV7-2 with TRBJ2-1; either TRBD1 or TRBD2 may fit D (5 bases each). CDR1 SGHTA and CDR2 FQGNSA come from the germline V gene. The ends were cut back, 3 bases at V and 10 bases at J, with 13 bases in the middle. The CDR3 is 13 amino acids. CDR3 region: CASSLVPREEQFF. For the CDR3, the DNA is TGTGCCAGCAGCTTGGTCCCCAGGGAGGAGCAGTTCTTC. The full variable domain, with the rest looked up from reference TRBV7-2 and TRBJ2-1, is GAGVSQSPSNKVTEKGKDVELRCDPISGHTALYWYRQSLGQGLEFLIYFQGNSAPDKSGLPSDRFSAERTGGSVSTLTIQRTQQEDSAVYLCASSLVPREEQFFGPGTRLTVL.

The chain uses TRBV19 and TRBJ2-7, with D perhaps matching TRBD2 (5 bases). V was trimmed by 7 bases and J by 1 base, leaving 17 bases between them. Germline CDR1 and CDR2: LNHDA and SQIVND (reference sequence). The CDR3 is made up of 15 amino acids. This CDR3 reads CASTPTFTGSYEQYF. CDR3 in DNA: TGTGCCAGTACCCCCACGTTTACGGGATCCTACGAGCAGTACTTC.

V and J are TRBV5-1 and TRBJ2-7, with a weak D call TRBD2 (7 bases). V lost 0 bases to trimming and J lost 5 bases, with 18 bases between them. This CDR3 comprises 16 residues. CDR1 and CDR2 (germline): SGHRS, YFSETQ. CDR3 nucleotides: TGCGCCAGCAGCTTGGCGGTCGGGGGGCGGTTCGACGAGCAGTACTTC. Translating gives CASSLAVGGRFDEQYF.

The chain carries TRBV11-2 and TRBJ1-2, with D possibly matching TRBD1 (6 bases). CDR3 length: 15 residues. V lost 0 bases to trimming and J lost 7 bases, with 15 bases between them. Germline-derived CDR1 and CDR2 are SGHAT and FQNNGV. This chain's CDR3 is CASSLELGRGSGYTF. The CDR3 DNA reads as TGTGCCAGCAGCTTAGAGTTGGGCAGGGGAAGTGGCTACACCTTC. Combining the CDR3 with reference TRBV11-2 and TRBJ1-2 gives the whole variable domain EAGVAQSPRYKIIEKRQSVAFWCNPISGHATLYWYQQILGQGPKLLIQFQNNGVVDDSQLPKDRFSAERLKGVDSTLKIQPAKLEDSAVYLCASSLELGRGSGYTFGSGTRLTVV.

The chain combines TRBV7-9 with TRBJ2-7; 14 bases fit TRBD2. With the DNA end fitting TRBJ2-5 better, the J assignment may be wrong. The CDR3 consists of 16 residues. CDR1 and CDR2 (germline): SEHNR, FQNEAQ (reference sequence). DNA of the CDR3: TGTGCCAGCAGTCACAGGACTAGCGGGGGGAAAGAGACCCAGTACTTC. As protein: CASSHRTSGGKETQYF.

V is TRBV6-5 and J is TRBJ1-5; D gene ambiguous. The CDR3 sequence is 13 residues long. V lost 9 bases and J lost 0, with 9 bases in between. The V gene's germline CDR1 is MNHEY and CDR2 SVGAGI. This chain's CDR3 is CASGEYSNQPQHF. CDR3 DNA sequence: TGTGCCAGTGGAGAGTATAGCAATCAGCCCCAGCATTTT.

The chain combines TRBV18 with TRBJ1-5; TRBD1 might be the D (5 bases). Germline CDR1 and CDR2: KGHSH and LQKENI. Deletions cut 4 bases from V and 3 bases from J, with 10 bases between. The CDR3 covers 14 residues. As DNA, the CDR3 is TGTGCCAGCTCACGGGGGGGGGACAATCAGCCCCAGCATTTT. Translating gives CASSRGGDNQPQHF.

The chain uses TRBV7-2 and TRBJ2-4; 9 bases align to TRBD2. J gave up 1 base and V 1 base, and 11 bases lay outside the gene matches. This CDR3 spans 19 amino acids. Germline CDR1 SGHTA, CDR2 FQGNSA. CDR3 coding DNA: TGTGCCAGCAGCTTAGAACTAGCGGGTCTAACGACGGCCAAAAACATTCAGTACTTC. It encodes CASSLELAGLTTAKNIQYF.

The rearrangement joins TRBV7-2 to TRBJ1-1; D is perhaps TRBD1 (6 bases). Between the trimmed V and J ends, which lost 4 bases and 5 bases, there was a span of 14 bases. Looked up from germline, CDR1 is SGHTA and CDR2 is FQGNSA. CDR3 size: 14 residues. The CDR3 DNA follows: TGTGCCAGCAGCTATTACAGGGTAGGAACTGAAGCTTTCTTT. Protein sequence: CASSYYRVGTEAFF.